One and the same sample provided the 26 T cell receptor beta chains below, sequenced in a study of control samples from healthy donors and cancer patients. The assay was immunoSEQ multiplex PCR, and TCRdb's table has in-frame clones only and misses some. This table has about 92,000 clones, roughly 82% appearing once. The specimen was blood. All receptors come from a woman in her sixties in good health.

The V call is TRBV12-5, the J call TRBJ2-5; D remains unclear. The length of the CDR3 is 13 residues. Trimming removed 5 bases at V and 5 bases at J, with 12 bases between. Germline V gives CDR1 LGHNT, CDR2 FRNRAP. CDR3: CASGGDLGETQYF. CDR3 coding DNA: TGTGCTAGTGGTGGCGACCTCGGGGAGACCCAGTACTTC.

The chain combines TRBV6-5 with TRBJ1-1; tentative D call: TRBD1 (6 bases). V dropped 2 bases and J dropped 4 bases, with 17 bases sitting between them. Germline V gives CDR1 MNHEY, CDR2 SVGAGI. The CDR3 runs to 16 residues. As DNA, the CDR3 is TGTGCCAGCAGTTACAGGCGCGGGGGCTCGGGCACTGAAGCTTTCTTT. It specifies CASSYRRGGSGTEAFF.

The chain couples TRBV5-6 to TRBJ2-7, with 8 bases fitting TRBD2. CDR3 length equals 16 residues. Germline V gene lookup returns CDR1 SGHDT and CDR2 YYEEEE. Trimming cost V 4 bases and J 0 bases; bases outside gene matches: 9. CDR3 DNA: TGTGCCAGCAGCCAAGGTGCGGGAGGAGACTCCTACGAGCAGTACTTC. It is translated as CASSQGAGGDSYEQYF. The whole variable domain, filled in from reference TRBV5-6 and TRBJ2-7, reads DAGVTQSPTHLIKTRGQQVTLRCSPKSGHDTVSWYQQALGQGPQFIFQYYEEEERQRGNFPDRFSGHQFPNYSSELNVNALLLGDSALYLCASSQGAGGDSYEQYFGPGTRLTVT.

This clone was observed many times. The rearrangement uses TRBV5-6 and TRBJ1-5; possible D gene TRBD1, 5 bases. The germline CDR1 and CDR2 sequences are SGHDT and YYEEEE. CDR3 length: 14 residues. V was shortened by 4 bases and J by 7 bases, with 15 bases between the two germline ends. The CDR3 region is CASSHLTDDQPQHF. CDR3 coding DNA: TGTGCCAGCAGCCACCTGACAGATGACCAGCCCCAGCATTTT.

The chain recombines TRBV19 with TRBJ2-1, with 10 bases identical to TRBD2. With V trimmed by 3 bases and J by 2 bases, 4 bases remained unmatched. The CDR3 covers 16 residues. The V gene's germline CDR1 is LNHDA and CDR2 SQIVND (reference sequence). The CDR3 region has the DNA TGTGCCAGTAGTATTGCTAGCGGGAGCGCCTACAATGAGCAGTTCTTC. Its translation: CASSIASGSAYNEQFF.

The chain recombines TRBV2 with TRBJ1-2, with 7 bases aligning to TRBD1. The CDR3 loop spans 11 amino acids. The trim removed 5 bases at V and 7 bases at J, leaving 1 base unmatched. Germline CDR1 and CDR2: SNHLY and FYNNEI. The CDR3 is CASSRQGGYTF. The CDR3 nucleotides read TGTGCCAGCAGTCGACAGGGTGGCTACACCTTC.

The CDR3 protein is CASRRQGEYQETQYF. CDR3 in DNA: TGTGCCAGCAGGCGACAGGGGGAGTACCAAGAGACCCAGTACTTC. This chain uses TRBV3-1 (or the pseudogene TRBV3-2) with TRBJ2-5; 9 bases agree with TRBD1. The CDR3 sequence is 15 residues long. The germline CDR1 and CDR2 sequences are LGHDT and YNNKEL (reference sequence). The trim removed 6 bases at V and 0 bases at J, leaving 5 bases unmatched.

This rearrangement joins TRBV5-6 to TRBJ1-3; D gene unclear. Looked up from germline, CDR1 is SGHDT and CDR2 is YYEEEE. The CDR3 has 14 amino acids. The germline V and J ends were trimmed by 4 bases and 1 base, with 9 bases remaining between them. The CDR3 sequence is CASSQRRSGNTIYF. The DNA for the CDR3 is TGTGCCAGCAGCCAGAGGAGGTCTGGAAACACCATATATTTT.

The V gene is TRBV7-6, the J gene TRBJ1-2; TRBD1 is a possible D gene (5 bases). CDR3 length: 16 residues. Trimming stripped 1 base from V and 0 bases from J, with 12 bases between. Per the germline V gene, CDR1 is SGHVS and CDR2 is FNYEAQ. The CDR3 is CASSLGPTAANYGYTF. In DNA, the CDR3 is TGTGCCAGCAGCTTAGGGCCGACAGCAGCTAACTATGGCTACACCTTC. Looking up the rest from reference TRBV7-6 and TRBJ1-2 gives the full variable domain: GAGVSQSPRYKVTKRGQDVALRCDPISGHVSLYWYRQALGQGPEFLTYFNYEAQQDKSGLPNDRFSAERPEGSISTLTIQRTEQRDSAMYRCASSLGPTAANYGYTFGSGTRLTVV.

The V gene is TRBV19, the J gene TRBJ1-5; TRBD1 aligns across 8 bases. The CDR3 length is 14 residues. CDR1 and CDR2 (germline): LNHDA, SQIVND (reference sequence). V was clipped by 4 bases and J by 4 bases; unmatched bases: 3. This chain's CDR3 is CASSTRQGNQPQHF. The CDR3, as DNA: TGTGCCAGTAGTACCCGACAGGGGAATCAGCCCCAGCATTTT.

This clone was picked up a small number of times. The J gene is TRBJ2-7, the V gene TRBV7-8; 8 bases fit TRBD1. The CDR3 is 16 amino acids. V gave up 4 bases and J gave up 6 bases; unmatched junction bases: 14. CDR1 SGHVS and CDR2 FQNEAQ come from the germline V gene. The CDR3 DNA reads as TGTGCCAGCAGCTCGACGCAGGGGACAGGCGATCTCGAGCAGTACTTC. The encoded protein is CASSSTQGTGDLEQYF.

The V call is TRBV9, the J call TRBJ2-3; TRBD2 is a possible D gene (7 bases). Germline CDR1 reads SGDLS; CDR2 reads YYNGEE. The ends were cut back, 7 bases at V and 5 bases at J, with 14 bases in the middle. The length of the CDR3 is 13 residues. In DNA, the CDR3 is TGTGCCAGCTCCGGGGGGCAGGAAGATACGCAGTATTTT. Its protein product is CASSGGQEDTQYF.

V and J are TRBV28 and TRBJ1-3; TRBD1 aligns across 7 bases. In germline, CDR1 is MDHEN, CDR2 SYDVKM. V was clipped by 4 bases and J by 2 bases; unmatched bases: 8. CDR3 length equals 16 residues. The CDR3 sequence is CASSSEGAWTGNTIYF. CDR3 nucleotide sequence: TGTGCCAGCAGTTCGGAGGGGGCTTGGACTGGAAACACCATATATTTT.

The CDR3 region is CASSQVPRVEKLFF. CDR3 DNA sequence: TGTGCCAGCAGCCAAGTCCCCAGGGTTGAAAAACTGTTTTTT. The V gene is TRBV3-1 (or the pseudogene TRBV3-2), the J gene TRBJ1-4; a possible D gene is TRBD1 (5 bases). The CDR3 loop spans 14 amino acids. Trimming left V 1 base short and J 7 bases short, with 10 bases between. Looked up from germline, CDR1 is LGHDT and CDR2 is YNNKEL (reference sequence).

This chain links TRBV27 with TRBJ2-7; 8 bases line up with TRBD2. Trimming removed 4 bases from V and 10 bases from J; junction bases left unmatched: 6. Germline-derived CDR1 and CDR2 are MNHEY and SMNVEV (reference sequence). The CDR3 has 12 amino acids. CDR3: CASSSSREGQYF. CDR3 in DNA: TGTGCCAGCAGTTCCTCCCGGGAGGGACAGTACTTC.

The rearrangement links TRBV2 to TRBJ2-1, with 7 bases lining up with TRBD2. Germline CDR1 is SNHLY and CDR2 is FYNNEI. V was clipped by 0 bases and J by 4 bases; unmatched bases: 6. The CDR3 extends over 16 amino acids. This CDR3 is CASSEAPASGYNEQFF. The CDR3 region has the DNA TGTGCCAGCAGTGAAGCGCCGGCTAGCGGATACAATGAGCAGTTCTTC.

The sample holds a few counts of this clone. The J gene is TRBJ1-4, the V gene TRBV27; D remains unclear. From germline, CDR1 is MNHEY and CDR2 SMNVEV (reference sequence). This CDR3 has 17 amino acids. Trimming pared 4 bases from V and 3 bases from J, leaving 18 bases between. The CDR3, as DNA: TGTGCCAGCAGTTCCGGATATCCCCCGCTGGCTAATGAAAAACTGTTTTTT. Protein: CASSSGYPPLANEKLFF.

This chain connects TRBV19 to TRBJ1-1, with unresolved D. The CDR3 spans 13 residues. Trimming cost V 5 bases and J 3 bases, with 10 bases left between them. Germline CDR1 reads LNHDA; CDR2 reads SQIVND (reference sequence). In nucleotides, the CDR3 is TGTGCCAGTAGTTCTCACAGAGACACTGAAGCTTTCTTT. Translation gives CASSSHRDTEAFF.

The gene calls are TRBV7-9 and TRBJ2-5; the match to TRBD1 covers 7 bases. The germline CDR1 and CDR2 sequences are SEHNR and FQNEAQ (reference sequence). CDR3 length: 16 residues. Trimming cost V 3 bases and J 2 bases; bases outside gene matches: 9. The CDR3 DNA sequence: TGTGCCAGCAGCTTCCGAAATACAGGGGCGCAAGAGACCCAGTACTTC. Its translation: CASSFRNTGAQETQYF.

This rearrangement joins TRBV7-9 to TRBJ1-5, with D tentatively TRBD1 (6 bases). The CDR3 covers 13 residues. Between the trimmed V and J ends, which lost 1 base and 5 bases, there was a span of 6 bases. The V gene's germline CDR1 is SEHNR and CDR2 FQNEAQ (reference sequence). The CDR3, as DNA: TGTGCCAGCAGCTTAGGGGGGCATCAGCCCCAGCATTTT. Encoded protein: CASSLGGHQPQHF.

The CDR3: CASSLARSTEGETQYF. CDR3 in DNA: TGTGCCAGCAGCTTAGCGCGTTCGACAGAGGGGGAGACCCAGTACTTC. This chain connects TRBV7-6 to TRBJ2-5, with D perhaps given as TRBD1 or TRBD2 (5 bases each). The germline V and J ends were trimmed by 0 bases and 5 bases, with 16 bases remaining between them. The CDR3 totals 16 residues. Germline V gene data show CDR1 as SGHVS and CDR2 as FNYEAQ.

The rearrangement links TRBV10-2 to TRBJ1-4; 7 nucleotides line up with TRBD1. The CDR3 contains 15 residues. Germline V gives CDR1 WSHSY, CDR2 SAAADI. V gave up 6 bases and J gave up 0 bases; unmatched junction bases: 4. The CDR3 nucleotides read TGCGCCAGCAGCGCAGACAGGGCAACTAATGAAAAACTGTTTTTT. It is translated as CASSADRATNEKLFF.

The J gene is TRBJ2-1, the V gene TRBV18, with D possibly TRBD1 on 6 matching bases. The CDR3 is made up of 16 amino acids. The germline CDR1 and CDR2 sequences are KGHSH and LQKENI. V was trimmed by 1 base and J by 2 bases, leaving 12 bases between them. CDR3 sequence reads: CASSPQLGDTYNEQFF. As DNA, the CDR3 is TGTGCCAGCTCACCACAACTAGGGGACACCTACAATGAGCAGTTCTTC.

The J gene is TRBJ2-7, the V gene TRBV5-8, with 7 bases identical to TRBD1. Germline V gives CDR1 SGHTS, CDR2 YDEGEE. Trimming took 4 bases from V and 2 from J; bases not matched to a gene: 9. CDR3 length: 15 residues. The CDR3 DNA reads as TGTGCCAGCAGCCCCCAACAGGGGATGGCCTACGAGCAGTACTTC. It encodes CASSPQQGMAYEQYF.

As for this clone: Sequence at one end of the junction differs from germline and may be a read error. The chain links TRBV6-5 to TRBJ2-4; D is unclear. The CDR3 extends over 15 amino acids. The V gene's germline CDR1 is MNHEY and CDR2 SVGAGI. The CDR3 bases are TGTGCCAGCAGTTACGAGTCTTTCTCAAAAAGCATTCAGTACTTC. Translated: CASSYESFSKSIQYF.

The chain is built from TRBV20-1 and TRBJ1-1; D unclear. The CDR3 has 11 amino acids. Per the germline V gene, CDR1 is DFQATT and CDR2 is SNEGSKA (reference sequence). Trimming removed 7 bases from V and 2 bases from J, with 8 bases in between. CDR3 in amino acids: CSGNPNTEAFF. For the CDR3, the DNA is TGCAGTGGGAATCCAAACACTGAAGCTTTCTTT.